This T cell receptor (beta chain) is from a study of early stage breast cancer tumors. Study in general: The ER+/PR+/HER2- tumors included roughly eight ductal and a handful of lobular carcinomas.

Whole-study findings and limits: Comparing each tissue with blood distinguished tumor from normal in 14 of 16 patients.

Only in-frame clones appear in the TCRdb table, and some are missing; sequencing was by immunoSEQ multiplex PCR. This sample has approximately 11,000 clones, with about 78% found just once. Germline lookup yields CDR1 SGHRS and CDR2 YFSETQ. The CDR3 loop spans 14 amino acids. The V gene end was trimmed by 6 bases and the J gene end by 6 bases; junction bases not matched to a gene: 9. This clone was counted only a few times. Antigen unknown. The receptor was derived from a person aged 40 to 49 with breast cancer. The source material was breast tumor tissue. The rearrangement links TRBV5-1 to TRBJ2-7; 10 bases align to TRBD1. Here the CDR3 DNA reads TGCGCCAGCACCCGGGGGGGACAGGGGTCCGAGCAGTACTTC. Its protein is CASTRGGQGSEQYF.